Each of the 32 T cell receptor beta chains below was sequenced from the same sample in a study of breast tumors, draining lymph nodes, adjacent tissues. Using its own MiXCR run on the multiplex PCR reads, TCRdb lists one record per CDR3 protein. The sample records around 130,000 distinct CDR3 sequences, around a third being singletons. Breast cancer patients provided tissue from their axillary draining lymph nodes. Sequenced: axillary lymph node tissue. The origin of the receptors is a female donor with breast cancer. Some clones in this sample may be carry-over from other donors' samples.

This chain uses TRBV10-3 with TRBJ1-1; D perhaps matches TRBD1 (5 bases). The CDR3 consists of 15 residues. The V end was cut by 6 bases, the J end by 1 base, with 15 bases between. Germline V lookup: CDR1 ENHRY, CDR2 SYGVKD. The CDR3 bases are TGTGCCATCAGGGGGCAACCGGGCGGGAACACTGAAGCTTTCTTT. It translates to CAIRGQPGGNTEAFF.

The table lists this clonotype with a few counts. V gene TRBV6-4 combines with J gene TRBJ2-1; weak D call: TRBD1 (6 bases). This CDR3 is 15 amino acids long. Germline V CDR1 and CDR2: MRHNA, SNTAGT. V gave up 10 bases and J gave up 2 bases, with 18 bases separating them. CDR3 loop: CATEPRGRAYNEQFF. DNA for the CDR3: TGTGCCACCGAGCCCAGGGGAAGGGCCTACAATGAGCAGTTCTTC.

This clonotype was detected many times. This CDR3 is CASKTTVSYEQYF. The CDR3 coding sequence is TGTGCCAGCAAAACGACAGTGTCCTACGAGCAGTACTTC. The J gene is TRBJ2-7, the V gene TRBV6-1; D possibly corresponds to TRBD1 (5 bases). Germline CDR1 is MNHNS and CDR2 is SASEGT. The CDR3 totals 13 residues. V lost 7 bases and J 1 base, leaving 11 bases between the germline ends.

In its sample, this clonotype was seen a few times. The chain is built from TRBV12-3 or TRBV12-4 and TRBJ1-1; no reliable D call. The length of the CDR3 is 13 residues. Trimming removed 3 bases from V and 1 base from J, with 6 bases in between. The CDR3 loop reads CASSFDKNTEAFF. Here the CDR3 DNA reads TGTGCCAGCAGTTTTGATAAGAACACTGAAGCTTTCTTT.

This clonotype was detected many times. The chain combines TRBV10-2 with TRBJ1-3; the D is unclear. V was pared by 4 bases and J by 0 bases, with 10 bases between. The length of the CDR3 is 15 residues. Germline V gene lookup returns CDR1 WSHSY and CDR2 SAAADI. The CDR3, as DNA: TGCGCCAGCAGTGTGAGCGGAAGCTCTGGAAACACCATATATTTT. It encodes CASSVSGSSGNTIYF.

Remarks on this clonotype: Here the CDR3 omits its conserved ending phenylalanine or tryptophan, so a read error is the likely source. The DNA is omitted, as the CDR3 cannot be located on it reliably, and the CDR3 follows TCRdb's listing. The gene calls are TRBV11-1 and TRBJ2-6; the table gives TRBD2 as D, unverified against the DNA. Germline lookup yields CDR1 SGHAT and CDR2 FQDESV (reference sequence). Inclusive of both ends, the CDR3 amounts to 9 amino acids. The CDR3 loop is CASSFGGTS.

This clonotype was counted at least ten times. The rearrangement links TRBV30 to TRBJ2-5; no firm D call. The CDR3 loop spans 15 amino acids. Germline CDR1 GTSNPN, CDR2 SVGIG (reference sequence). V shed 1 base and J shed 4 bases, with 16 bases lying between them. This CDR3 is CAWSGGRRSGETQYF. The CDR3 DNA is TGTGCCTGGAGTGGGGGTAGGCGGTCCGGAGAGACCCAGTACTTC.

As to this clonotype: A much larger clone is a single base away; this may be a read error. V and J are TRBV20-1 and TRBJ2-1, with 8 bases fitting TRBD2. Trimming removed 5 bases from V and 6 bases from J; junction bases left unmatched: 9. Germline loops: CDR1 DFQATT, CDR2 SNEGSKA (reference sequence). CDR3 size: 14 residues. CDR3: CSAGSGGVSNEQFF. The DNA of the CDR3 is TGCAGTGCTGGGTCGGGGGGGGTATCCAATGAGCAGTTCTTC.

This clonotype appeared many times. V is TRBV18 and J is TRBJ2-7; TRBD2 matches 12 bases. J lost 8 bases, V lost 2 bases, and 7 bases had no gene match. Looked up from germline, CDR1 is KGHSH and CDR2 is LQKENI. This CDR3 comprises 15 residues. The CDR3 bases are TGTGCCAGCTCACCAAGGTCTAGCGGGGGGGACCAGCAGTACTTC. It specifies CASSPRSSGGDQQYF.

V and J are TRBV28 and TRBJ2-5, with D possibly TRBD1 on 6 matching bases. This CDR3 region has 15 residues. Trimming shortened V by 3 bases and J by 3 bases, and 14 bases separated the two germline ends. CDR1 is MDHEN and CDR2 is SYDVKM in the germline V gene. Here the CDR3 reads CASSFMGAYKETQYF. CDR3 in DNA: TGTGCCAGCAGTTTCATGGGGGCTTATAAAGAGACCCAGTACTTC.

This clonotype was observed at least ten times. V usage is TRBV6-5 and J usage is TRBJ1-5; D is perhaps TRBD1 (6 bases). From germline, CDR1 is MNHEY and CDR2 SVGAGI. V shed 2 bases and J shed 2 bases, with 10 bases lying between them. The CDR3 runs to 15 residues. DNA of the CDR3: TGTGCCAGCAGTTACGGGGGGGCTGGCAATCAGCCCCAGCATTTT. The encoded protein is CASSYGGAGNQPQHF.

This clonotype was recorded many times. Written as DNA, the CDR3 is TGTGCCAGCATCTTTCAGGGCGCTTCGGGAAACACCATATATTTT. It specifies CASIFQGASGNTIYF. The V and J genes are TRBV7-9 and TRBJ1-3; D may be TRBD1 (5 bases). Trimming left V 7 bases short and J 4 bases short, with 17 bases between. The CDR3 has 15 amino acids. The germline V gene has CDR1 SEHNR and CDR2 FQNEAQ (reference sequence).

This clonotype was seen repeatedly, ten times or more. The chain has TRBV12-5 and TRBJ2-7; D is undetermined. Trimming cost V 0 bases and J 3 bases, with 3 bases left between them. CDR1 and CDR2 (germline): LGHNT, FRNRAP. The length of the CDR3 is 12 residues. The DNA for the CDR3 is TGTGCTAGTGGTTTGGTTCACTACGAGCAGTACGTC. The encoded protein is CASGLVHYEQYV.

J is TRBJ1-1 and V is TRBV20-1; D uncertain. The CDR3 is 14 amino acids. Germline V gene sequence: CDR1 DFQATT, CDR2 SNEGSKA (reference sequence). The V end lost 4 bases, the J end lost 0 bases, and 12 bases lay between the germline ends. CDR3 protein: CSAIRPWVNTEAFF. CDR3 nucleotide sequence: TGCAGTGCTATAAGACCCTGGGTGAACACTGAAGCTTTCTTT.

This clonotype appeared many times. This sequence joins TRBV15 and TRBJ2-1, with 7 bases lining up with TRBD1. There are 14 residues in the CDR3. V was pared by 1 base and J by 7 bases, with 4 bases of the junction left unmatched. Germline V CDR1 and CDR2: LNHNV, YYDKDF (reference sequence). CDR3 sequence (DNA): TGTGCCACCAGCAGAGGACAGGGTTTAAATGAGCAGTTCTTC. It yields the protein CATSRGQGLNEQFF.

This clonotype was detected many times. CDR3 residues: CASSLVSGGAGRAYEQYF. Written as DNA, the CDR3 is TGCGCCAGCAGCTTGGTTTCAGGGGGCGCTGGGAGGGCCTACGAGCAGTACTTC. The chain joins TRBV5-1 to TRBJ2-7; perhaps TRBD1 as D (8 bases). The length of the CDR3 is 18 residues. Trimming left V 0 bases short and J 2 bases short, with 21 bases between. The germline gives CDR1 SGHRS, CDR2 YFSETQ. Combining the CDR3 with reference TRBV5-1 and TRBJ2-7 gives the whole variable domain KAGVTQTPRYLIKTRGQQVTLSCSPISGHRSVSWYQQTPGQGLQFLFEYFSETQRNKGNFPGRFSGRQFSNSRSEMNVSTLELGDSALYLCASSLVSGGAGRAYEQYFGPGTRLTVT.

The chain uses TRBV27 and TRBJ1-5; D may be TRBD1 (6 bases). V lost 5 bases and J lost 9, with 20 bases in between. Germline CDR1 is MNHEY and CDR2 is SMNVEV (reference sequence). The CDR3 has 15 amino acids. The CDR3 DNA reads TGTGCCAGCAGTATCCGCCGGGACACCAATGGGCCCCAGCATTTT. Translation gives CASSIRRDTNGPQHF.

This clonotype came up many times. A much larger clone differs by one base, so this may be a read error. CDR3: CASSTQGTYEQYF. The CDR3 DNA reads as TGCGCCAGCAGCACTCAGGGGACCTACGAGCAGTACTTC. The V call is TRBV5-1, the J call TRBJ2-7; weak D call: TRBD1 (6 bases). This CDR3 region has 13 residues. Germline V CDR1 and CDR2: SGHRS, YFSETQ. V lost 4 bases and J 2 bases, leaving 10 bases between the germline ends.

This sequence joins TRBV29-1 and TRBJ2-5, with D hard to call. Per the germline V gene, CDR1 is SQVTM and CDR2 is ANQGSEA. The CDR3 length is 13 residues. Trimming removed 6 bases at V and 5 bases at J, with 16 bases between. CDR3 DNA sequence: TGCAGCGTCGGATCCGTGGCGTCTGAGACCCAGTACTTC. The encoded protein is CSVGSVASETQYF.

This clonotype was seen repeatedly, ten times or more. The chain's CDR3 is CSGRIANEQFF. CDR3 bases: TGCAGTGGACGAATAGCAAATGAGCAGTTCTTC. V usage is TRBV20-1 and J usage is TRBJ2-1; D is undetermined. Trimming removed 7 bases from V and 7 bases from J, with 11 bases in between. This CDR3 is 11 amino acids long. CDR1 and CDR2 (germline): DFQATT, SNEGSKA (reference sequence).

This clonotype was seen ten or more times. The J gene is TRBJ1-2, the V gene TRBV30, with D perhaps TRBD1 (5 bases). V dropped 8 bases and J dropped 5 bases, with 15 bases sitting between them. CDR1 and CDR2 from the germline V gene are GTSNPN and SVGIG (reference sequence). The CDR3 extends over 12 amino acids. The CDR3 loop reads CARVGQMYGYTF. The DNA for the CDR3 is TGTGCCCGGGTGGGGCAGATGTATGGCTACACCTTC.

The table lists this clonotype with many counts. This chain joins TRBV2 and TRBJ2-3; 9 positions agree with TRBD2. Per the germline V gene, CDR1 is SNHLY and CDR2 is FYNNEI. This CDR3 is 16 amino acids long. Germline trimming cut 6 bases from V and 2 bases from J; bases unmatched to any gene: 9. The CDR3 protein is CASRRLAEVPTDTQYF. CDR3 coding DNA: TGTGCCAGCAGGAGACTAGCGGAGGTCCCCACAGATACGCAGTATTTT.

The table lists this clonotype with many counts. The rearrangement links TRBV12-3 or TRBV12-4 to TRBJ2-2, with TRBD2 matching over 9 bases. The CDR3 contains 15 residues. J gave up 4 bases and V 2 bases, and 2 bases lay outside the gene matches. In DNA, the CDR3 is TGTGCCAGCAGTTTACGGCGGGGGGGCACCGGGGAGCTGTTTTTT. It encodes CASSLRRGGTGELFF.

This clonotype was detected ten times or more. This chain uses TRBV7-3 with TRBJ2-1; 13 bases match TRBD2. V shed 5 bases and J 8 bases; nucleotides not matched to a gene: 3. The CDR3 is 14 residues long. Per the germline V gene, CDR1 is SGHTA and CDR2 is FQGTGA. The CDR3 sequence is CASSTSGGADEQFF. In DNA, the CDR3 is TGTGCCAGCAGCACTAGCGGGGGGGCCGATGAGCAGTTCTTC. The whole variable domain, remainder taken from reference TRBV7-3 and TRBJ2-1, is GAGVSQTPSNKVTEKGKYVELRCDPISGHTALYWYRQSLGQGPEFLIYFQGTGAADDSGLPNDRFFAVRPEGSVSTLKIQRTERGDSAVYLCASSTSGGADEQFFGPGTRLTVL.

Concerning this clonotype: The junction departs from the called germline gene at one end, perhaps through a read error. This chain joins TRBV12-3 or TRBV12-4 and TRBJ2-5, with D hard to call. This CDR3 contains 15 residues. CDR3 sequence reads: CSSSFSTERFETQYF. For the CDR3, the DNA is TGTTCCAGCAGTTTCAGTACAGAGAGGTTCGAGACCCAGTACTTC.

This clonotype was observed many times. This sequence joins TRBV25-1 and TRBJ1-4; 8 bases line up with TRBD1. The CDR3 covers 18 residues. Germline trimming cut 3 bases from V and 1 base from J; bases unmatched to any gene: 10. Germline V gene data show CDR1 as MGHDK and CDR2 as SYGVNS. The CDR3: CASSEGAGGLVTNEKLFF. The CDR3 DNA reads as TGTGCCAGCAGTGAGGGGGCAGGGGGCTTGGTAACTAATGAAAAACTGTTTTTT.

With respect to this clonotype: Just one base apart from a much larger clone, this may be a read error. The chain recombines TRBV12-1 with TRBJ2-1. TRBV12-1 is a pseudogene. The CDR3 consists of 13 residues. CDR3 bases: TGTGCCAGCAGCTTCCCCTCCTACAGTGAGCAGTTCTTC. This codes for CASSFPSYSEQFF.

This clonotype appeared many times. The CDR3 region is CASRQSGGGTETQYF. In nucleotides, the CDR3 is TGTGCCAGCAGGCAGTCAGGGGGCGGAACGGAGACCCAGTACTTC. V gene TRBV6-2 or TRBV6-3 combines with J gene TRBJ2-5; 8 bases align to TRBD1. This CDR3 region has 15 residues. In germline, CDR1 is MNHEY, CDR2 SVGEGT. The ends lost 6 bases at V and 5 bases at J; junction bases unmatched: 11.

There are many counts of this clonotype. This may come from a read error, since a much larger clone is one base off. V is TRBV20-1 and J is TRBJ2-5; TRBD2 is a possible D gene (6 bases). The germline gives CDR1 DFQATT, CDR2 SNEGSKA (reference sequence). The CDR3 spans 12 residues. CDR3 sequence reads: CSASDGGETPYF. CDR3 DNA sequence: TGCAGTGCCTCGGACGGGGGAGAGACCCCGTACTTC.

This sequence joins TRBV11-2 and TRBJ2-7; 7 nucleotides agree with TRBD2. This CDR3 contains 14 residues. Germline V gene data show CDR1 as SGHAT and CDR2 as FQNNGV. The V segment lost 5 bases and the J segment 2 bases; nucleotides outside the gene matches: 6. The CDR3 loop is CASSAQRGPYEQYF. For the CDR3, the DNA is TGTGCCAGCAGCGCACAGCGGGGTCCCTACGAGCAGTACTTC. Supplemented by reference TRBV11-2 and TRBJ2-7, the full variable domain reads EAGVAQSPRYKIIEKRQSVAFWCNPISGHATLYWYQQILGQGPKLLIQFQNNGVVDDSQLPKDRFSAERLKGVDSTLKIQPAKLEDSAVYLCASSAQRGPYEQYFGPGTRLTVT.

This clonotype was seen ten or more times. This chain connects TRBV20-1 to TRBJ2-4; 7 positions match TRBD1. CDR1 and CDR2 (germline): DFQATT, SNEGSKA (reference sequence). J was trimmed by 8 bases and V by 4 bases; bases with no gene match: 11. The CDR3 contains 14 residues. CDR3 DNA sequence: TGCAGTGCTAACAACCGACAGGGAACGGACATTCAGTACTTC. It codes for CSANNRQGTDIQYF.

V gene TRBV5-6 combines with J gene TRBJ1-2; 8 bases are a match to TRBD1. The V and J ends lost 7 bases and 7 bases, in that order; junction bases with no gene match: 12. The CDR3 covers 14 residues. The V gene's germline CDR1 is SGHDT and CDR2 YYEEEE. CDR3 protein: CASLPTGEESGYTF. CDR3 in DNA: TGTGCCAGCCTACCGACAGGGGAAGAGAGTGGCTACACCTTC.